This T cell receptor (beta chain) was recovered during a study of cytomegalovirus exposure and HLA in healthy donors. General observations from the study: One later analysis reportedly identified an Asian-associated ancestry cluster that showed fewer N-insertions than the 666-donor mean. Rarity held for most TCR sequences, but there were some public TCRs that occurred in many donors. A prior analysis recorded that most TCR beta V segments were productive about 87% or about 30% of the time. Several V segments, TRBV6-2 and TRBV6-3 among them, could not be told apart and were dropped.

This CDR3 is 16 amino acids long. V was clipped by 0 bases and J by 6 bases, with 18 bases between them. The germline V gene has CDR1 SGHRS and CDR2 YFSETQ. Primers: 60 Vbeta forward and 13 Jbeta reverse. TCRdb keeps only in-frame clones here, not all; method: immunoSEQ multiplex PCR. The sample carries under 150,000 clones, around a tenth recorded once. This clone came up a few times. Its antigen is unknown. The J gene is TRBJ1-1, the V gene TRBV5-1; D perhaps matches TRBD1 (5 bases). Sequencing used PBMCs. This clonotype originated in a male donor in good health and CMV-seronegative. CDR3 region: CASSLDPRGVVAEAFF. DNA of the CDR3: TGCGCCAGCAGCTTGGACCCCCGGGGGGTTGTCGCTGAAGCTTTCTTT.